This T cell receptor beta chain was profiled in a study of blood T cell repertoires in COVID-19. Across the whole study: PBMCs, B-cell-depleted T cells, or T cells were the source of the cDNA or gDNA that made up the material.

The CDR3 is made up of 13 amino acids. Germline V gene lookup returns CDR1 SGDLS and CDR2 YYNGEE. Trimming took off 5 bases at V and 4 bases at J, with 12 bases between the two ends. In the source study's methods: Counts of nucleated cells, estimated from reference gene primer amplification, were obtained. Measured with immunoSEQ multiplex PCR; TCRdb has only the in-frame clones, and not every one. V and J calls and clone size are as listed in that table; D and trimming were resolved from the DNA. This table has about 250,000 clones, roughly 90% appearing once. V usage is TRBV9 and J usage is TRBJ1-1, with D possibly TRBD1 on 5 matching bases. The sequence derives from a middle-aged man who had recovered from COVID-19. The sequencing input was PBMCs or T cells enriched from blood (not recorded which). The CDR3 is CASSASGVTEAFF. The CDR3 DNA reads as TGTGCCAGCAGTGCCTCGGGGGTCACTGAAGCTTTCTTT.